These 26 T cell receptor beta chains were sequenced from one sample in a study of T cells in Graves' hyperthyroidism and ophthalmopathy. RNA transcripts yielded amplified TCR beta CDR3 regions. The study used the HTBI primer set for a first-round RT-PCR of the TCR CDR3. MiXCR, run by TCRdb on the multiplex PCR reads, gives a single entry per CDR3 protein. The sample yields about 400,000 distinct CDR3 sequences, less than 20% seen once. Source material: blood. The receptors shown here come from a woman between 18 and 29 years old with Graves' hyperthyroidism.

A few counts support this clonotype. The chain has TRBV5-1 and TRBJ2-3; D possibly uses TRBD1 or TRBD2 (5 bases each). Germline lookup yields CDR1 SGHRS and CDR2 YFSETQ. Trimming took off 4 bases at V and 3 bases at J, with 18 bases between the two ends. This CDR3 has 16 amino acids. The CDR3 coding sequence is TGCGCCAGCAGCGTGGCCGGGACCCTCGGAACAGATACGCAGTATTTT. Translation gives CASSVAGTLGTDTQYF.

The chain couples TRBV7-2 to TRBJ2-5; D gene ambiguous. CDR1 and CDR2 (germline): SGHTA, FQGNSA. V was trimmed by 2 bases and J by 3 bases, leaving 7 bases between them. The CDR3 loop spans 13 amino acids. This CDR3 is CASSLMSKETQYF. CDR3 DNA: TGTGCCAGCAGCTTAATGAGCAAAGAGACCCAGTACTTC.

In its sample, this clonotype was seen many times. This chain uses TRBV6-5 with TRBJ1-2, with a weak D call TRBD1 (5 bases). This CDR3 has 15 amino acids. V lost 2 bases and J lost 7, with 17 bases in between. Germline V lookup: CDR1 MNHEY, CDR2 SVGAGI. CDR3 sequence: CASSYRRGSQGGYTF. DNA for the CDR3: TGTGCCAGCAGTTACAGGCGCGGCAGCCAGGGTGGCTACACCTTC.

This clonotype was recorded a few times. J is TRBJ2-1 and V is TRBV9; 7 nucleotides agree with TRBD1. The CDR3 extends over 13 amino acids. Trimming took 3 bases from V and 7 from J; bases not matched to a gene: 4. Germline V gene data show CDR1 as SGDLS and CDR2 as YYNGEE. CDR3 sequence reads: CASSGATGNEQFF. The DNA of the CDR3 is TGTGCCAGCAGCGGAGCGACAGGGAATGAGCAGTTCTTC.

This clonotype has a count of ten or more. The rearrangement uses TRBV3-1 and TRBJ2-3, with 12 bases identical to TRBD2. Losses at the gene ends were 4 bases for V and 3 bases for J; bases not matched to a gene: 11. This CDR3 spans 18 amino acids. CDR1 is LGHDT and CDR2 is YNNKEL in the germline V gene (reference sequence). CDR3 in amino acids: CASSRGSASGGATDTQYF. CDR3 nucleotide sequence: TGTGCCAGCAGCCGCGGATCAGCTAGCGGGGGGGCGACAGATACGCAGTATTTT.

The chain recombines TRBV7-2 with TRBJ2-1, with D perhaps TRBD2 (5 bases). With 1 base removed from V and 4 bases from J, the gap between germline ends came to 14 bases. The V gene's germline CDR1 is SGHTA and CDR2 FQGNSA. This CDR3 is 16 amino acids long. The CDR3 sequence is CASSLGASPGYNEQFF. The DNA of the CDR3 is TGTGCCAGCAGCTTAGGCGCTAGCCCCGGGTACAATGAGCAGTTCTTC.

In the case of this clonotype: Lacking the conserved final phenylalanine or tryptophan, this CDR3 likely reflects a read error. The chain employs TRBV9 and TRBJ1-1; TRBD1 might be the D (6 bases). V gave up 4 bases and J gave up 1 base, with 11 bases separating them. Germline CDR1 SGDLS, CDR2 YYNGEE. The CDR3 length is 14 residues. Written as DNA, the CDR3 is TGTGCCAGCAGCCCAGGGGAACGGAACACTGAAGCTTTCTCT. Its translation: CASSPGERNTEAFS.

This clonotype was counted ten times or more. This chain joins TRBV12-3 or TRBV12-4 and TRBJ2-7; D might be TRBD2 (6 bases). Trimming cost V 0 bases and J 2 bases, with 11 bases left between them. The CDR3 sequence is 15 residues long. Written as DNA, the CDR3 is TGTGCCAGCAGTTTAGCTCGGGGGTCGGCCTACGAGCAGTACTTC. Translated: CASSLARGSAYEQYF.

This clonotype has a handful of counts. Its ends do not fully match the called genes, so a read error is possible. V is TRBV19 and J is TRBJ2-6; D may be TRBD1 (6 bases). The CDR3 extends over 14 amino acids. CDR1 LNHDA and CDR2 SQIVND come from the germline V gene (reference sequence). CDR3 in DNA: TGTGCCAGTAGTATGGGGGCTGGGGCCAACGTCCTGGCTTTC. Translating it yields CASSMGAGANVLAF. Combining the CDR3 with reference TRBV19 and TRBJ2-6 gives the whole variable domain DGGITQSPKYLFRKEGQNVTLSCEQNLNHDAMYWYRQDPGQGLRLIYYSQIVNDFQKGDIAEGYSVSREKKESFPLTVTSAQKNPTAFYLCASSMGAGANVLAFGAGSRLTVL.

This clonotype was counted only a few times. The chain recombines TRBV7-9 with TRBJ2-5, with 7 bases fitting TRBD2. Germline assignment: CDR1 SEHNR and CDR2 FQNEAQ (reference sequence). The CDR3 has 15 amino acids. J was trimmed by 5 bases and V by 1 base; bases with no gene match: 7. The CDR3 region has the DNA TGTGCCAGCAGCTTAGACAGACTAGCCGCCGAGACCCAGTACTTC. Protein sequence: CASSLDRLAAETQYF.

This clonotype occurred many times. CDR3 amino acids: CASSSRISYEQYF. As DNA, the CDR3 is TGTGCCAGCAGCTCCAGGATTTCCTACGAGCAGTACTTC. The chain has TRBV11-2 and TRBJ2-7; no reliable D call. The CDR3 spans 13 residues. CDR1 SGHAT and CDR2 FQNNGV come from the germline V gene. Trimming left V 4 bases short and J 1 base short, with 8 bases between. Together with reference TRBV11-2 and TRBJ2-7, the CDR3 gives the full variable domain: EAGVAQSPRYKIIEKRQSVAFWCNPISGHATLYWYQQILGQGPKLLIQFQNNGVVDDSQLPKDRFSAERLKGVDSTLKIQPAKLEDSAVYLCASSSRISYEQYFGPGTRLTVT.

This clonotype showed up many times. The chain combines TRBV7-3 with TRBJ2-3; perhaps TRBD2 as D (5 bases). This CDR3 contains 18 residues. Germline V lookup: CDR1 SGHTA, CDR2 FQGTGA. V dropped 5 bases and J dropped 0 bases, with 21 bases sitting between them. The CDR3 loop is CASSPKPTTGASTDTQYF. The CDR3 DNA reads as TGTGCCAGCAGCCCGAAACCGACTACCGGTGCTAGCACAGATACGCAGTATTTT.

This clonotype came up many times. V and J are TRBV2 and TRBJ2-7; D is unresolved. The V gene's germline CDR1 is SNHLY and CDR2 FYNNEI. This CDR3 is built from 15 residues. Trimming took 2 bases from V and 0 from J, leaving 11 bases between them. CDR3 bases: TGTGCCAGCAGTGAATCCCCCGGCAACTCCTACGAGCAGTACTTC. Translating it yields CASSESPGNSYEQYF.

This clonotype was recorded at least ten times. This sequence joins TRBV6-1 and TRBJ2-7, with 9 nucleotides matching TRBD2. V gave up 5 bases and J gave up 0 bases; unmatched junction bases: 5. The CDR3 is made up of 15 amino acids. Per germline, CDR1 MNHNS and CDR2 SASEGT. The CDR3: CASSNLAGSSYEQYF. The CDR3 coding sequence is TGTGCCAGCAGTAACCTAGCGGGAAGCTCCTACGAGCAGTACTTC.

This clonotype was observed a few times. V usage is TRBV28 and J usage is TRBJ2-5, with 12 bases lining up with TRBD1. V shed 3 bases, J shed 5 bases, and the junction held 7 bases outside the gene matches. Germline CDR1 reads MDHEN; CDR2 reads SYDVKM. The CDR3 has 16 residues. The CDR3 DNA reads TGTGCCAGCAGTTTCCTCCGGGACAGGGGGCTGGAGACCCAGTACTTC. Its translation is CASSFLRDRGLETQYF.

The rearrangement joins TRBV25-1 to TRBJ1-4, with no clear D. V was trimmed by 0 bases and J by 8 bases, leaving 13 bases between them. Germline V gene data show CDR1 as MGHDK and CDR2 as SYGVNS. The CDR3 is made up of 15 amino acids. CDR3 amino acids: CASSEYWGGGEKLFF. In nucleotides, the CDR3 is TGTGCCAGCAGTGAATATTGGGGAGGTGGAGAAAAACTGTTTTTT.

This clonotype has just a few counts. The gene calls are TRBV20-1 and TRBJ2-7; tentatively, D is TRBD2 (6 bases). There are 15 residues in the CDR3. V was cut by 3 bases and J by 0 bases, with 15 bases left in between. Germline CDR1 reads DFQATT; CDR2 reads SNEGSKA (reference sequence). CDR3 region: CSARAGFRGSYEQYF. The CDR3, as DNA: TGCAGTGCTAGGGCGGGATTTAGGGGCTCCTACGAGCAGTACTTC.

This clonotype has a count of ten or more. The V call is TRBV20-1, the J call TRBJ1-5; D might be TRBD1 (5 bases). There are 15 residues in the CDR3. Between the trimmed V and J ends, which lost 5 bases and 0 bases, there was a span of 14 bases. Germline assignment: CDR1 DFQATT and CDR2 SNEGSKA (reference sequence). CDR3 protein: CSAPQGAYSNQPQHF. In DNA form, the CDR3 reads TGCAGTGCTCCCCAAGGGGCTTATAGCAATCAGCCCCAGCATTTT.

In this sample, this clonotype turned up many times. The chain links TRBV10-3 to TRBJ2-7; 14 positions agree with TRBD2. CDR1 ENHRY and CDR2 SYGVKD come from the germline V gene. Trimming at V came to 6 bases and at J to 5 bases, leaving 3 bases not matched to a gene. The CDR3 sequence is 14 residues long. CDR3 sequence: CAIRGLAGAHEQYF. In DNA form, the CDR3 reads TGTGCCATCAGGGGACTAGCGGGAGCGCACGAGCAGTACTTC.

Points on this clonotype: One end of the junction varies from germline; a read error may be responsible. The chain carries TRBV12-3 or TRBV12-4 and TRBJ2-1; TRBD2 matches 13 bases. This CDR3 is built from 15 residues. This chain's CDR3 is CASSLTSGGYSEQFF. DNA for the CDR3: TGTGCCAGCAGTCTGACTAGCGGGGGGTACAGTGAGCAGTTCTTC.

This clonotype was counted many times. CDR3 amino acids: CASSRVSSGQETQYF. In nucleotides, the CDR3 is TGTGCCAGCAGCCGTGTGTCTAGCGGGCAAGAGACCCAGTACTTC. The chain combines TRBV7-6 with TRBJ2-5; TRBD2 agrees at 8 bases. This CDR3 region has 15 residues. J lost 2 bases, V lost 5 bases, and 7 bases had no gene match. Germline values: CDR1 SGHVS, CDR2 FNYEAQ.

The CDR3 sequence: CASSKGQGGRETQYF. CDR3 nucleotides: TGTGCCAGCAGCAAGGGACAGGGTGGACGAGAGACCCAGTACTTC. The chain couples TRBV7-9 to TRBJ2-5; 9 bases match TRBD1. The J segment lost 4 bases and the V segment lost 5 bases, leaving 8 bases of the junction unmatched. Germline CDR1 is SEHNR and CDR2 is FQNEAQ (reference sequence). There are 15 residues in the CDR3.

This clonotype was recorded many times. J is TRBJ2-7 and V is TRBV12-3 or TRBV12-4, with D perhaps TRBD1 (6 bases). CDR3 length equals 14 residues. V lost 6 bases and J 3 bases, leaving 15 bases between the germline ends. The CDR3 bases are TGTGCCAGCAGGCAACAGGGAGTGGACTACGAGCAGTACTTC. Translation gives CASRQQGVDYEQYF.

This clonotype was seen a handful of times. The chain is built from TRBV28 and TRBJ2-6; D tentatively reads TRBD1 or TRBD2 (5 bases each). The CDR3 loop spans 17 amino acids. Trimming stripped 5 bases from V and 0 bases from J, with 14 bases between. Germline V gene lookup returns CDR1 MDHEN and CDR2 SYDVKM. The CDR3 DNA reads TGTGCCAGCAGTGGTGGGGACGCAGCCTCTGGGGCCAACGTCCTGACTTTC. This translates into CASSGGDAASGANVLTF.

As for this clonotype: This clone may be a read error of a much larger clone one base away. The chain recombines TRBV6-5 with TRBJ2-4; maybe TRBD1 (6 bases). V gave up 2 bases and J gave up 11 bases, with 16 bases separating them. CDR1 and CDR2 from the germline V gene are MNHEY and SVGAGI. The CDR3 contains 14 residues. The CDR3 bases are TGTGCCAGCAGTTACGCTTACAGGGCGCACGTTCAGTACTTC. Amino acid sequence: CASSYAYRAHVQYF.

This clonotype was seen repeatedly, ten times or more. The chain's CDR3 is CASSSSDKREAPDEQYF. The CDR3 DNA reads as TGTGCCAGCAGTTCCTCAGACAAGCGGGAGGCACCTGACGAGCAGTACTTC. This rearrangement joins TRBV6-5 to TRBJ2-7, with 9 bases fitting TRBD2. Germline V gives CDR1 MNHEY, CDR2 SVGAGI. V shed 4 bases and J 5 bases; nucleotides not matched to a gene: 15. The CDR3 is 17 residues long.